The 3 T cell receptor beta chains below were found in one sample sequenced in a study of blood T cell repertoires in COVID-19. Clones were sequenced by immunoSEQ multiplex PCR, and TCRdb holds only the in-frame ones, with some missing. The sample contains about 300,000 clones, 70% to 90% of which appear only once. The sequenced sample consisted of peripheral blood. These receptors were collected from a woman in her twenties or thirties with COVID-19, enrolled during active disease.

V usage is TRBV27 and J usage is TRBJ1-1, with D perhaps TRBD1 (6 bases). The CDR3 covers 15 residues. Germline V lookup: CDR1 MNHEY, CDR2 SMNVEV (reference sequence). The germline V and J ends were trimmed by 7 bases and 5 bases, with 20 bases remaining between them. The CDR3 loop reads CASTLKGQGRTEAFF. CDR3 in DNA: TGTGCCAGCACGCTAAAGGGGCAGGGGAGAACTGAAGCTTTCTTT.

The chain has TRBV5-8 and TRBJ1-3; D call uncertain. The CDR3 is made up of 15 amino acids. V was pared by 6 bases and J by 4 bases, with 17 bases between. CDR1 is SGHTS, CDR2 YDEGEE, per germline. CDR3: CASTSGGFVGNTIYF. The CDR3 DNA follows: TGTGCCAGCACCTCGGGAGGGTTCGTCGGAAACACCATATATTTT.

This clone was found once. The chain recombines TRBV7-9 with TRBJ2-7; 7 positions match TRBD1. The CDR3 has 13 amino acids. The V segment lost 8 bases and the J segment 3 bases; nucleotides outside the gene matches: 7. The germline gives CDR1 SEHNR, CDR2 FQNEAQ (reference sequence). CDR3 sequence: CASSLGDSYEQYF. CDR3 sequence (DNA): TGTGCCAGCTCCCTGGGGGACAGCTACGAGCAGTACTTC.